The 17 T cell receptor beta chains in this list originate from one sample, sequenced in a study of radiotherapy plus CTLA-4 blockade in lung cancer. Using immunoSEQ multiplex PCR, the repertoire was profiled, and TCRdb retains in-frame clones only, with some absent. Of roughly 63,000 clones in the sample, roughly 76% were seen once. The specimen comprised peripheral blood, sampled from a patient treated with radiotherapy plus ipilimumab. The source of these receptors is a human donor with non-small cell lung cancer whose response to radiotherapy plus ipilimumab could not be evaluated.

J is TRBJ2-4 and V is TRBV19; 9 bases match TRBD1. The CDR3 extends over 16 amino acids. CDR1 and CDR2 (germline): LNHDA, SQIVND (reference sequence). J lost 0 bases, V lost 5 bases, and 5 bases had no gene match. The CDR3 DNA sequence: TGTGCCAGTAGTCCCGGGACAGGGCTAGCCAAAAACATTCAGTACTTC. Encoded protein: CASSPGTGLAKNIQYF.

V gene TRBV6-6 combines with J gene TRBJ1-1, with 7 positions matching TRBD1. Germline assignment: CDR1 MNHNY and CDR2 SVGAGI (reference sequence). This CDR3 comprises 15 residues. V dropped 7 bases and J dropped 4; count of bases not matched to a gene: 12. As DNA, the CDR3 is TGTGCCAGCACTAAAAAGGGGGCTGGTGTCACTGAAGCTTTCTTT. Encoded protein: CASTKKGAGVTEAFF.

This chain joins TRBV28 and TRBJ1-1; a possible D gene is TRBD1 (6 bases). Trimming pared 8 bases from V and 7 bases from J, leaving 20 bases between. The CDR3 totals 14 residues. CDR1 and CDR2 (germline): MDHEN, SYDVKM. The CDR3 coding sequence is TGTGCCAGCCTGAGGAGCGGGAAGGGGGGTGAAGCTTTCTTT. Translated: CASLRSGKGGEAFF.

This clone was seen only a few times. The chain carries TRBV4-1 and TRBJ1-4; 8 bases are shared with TRBD1. The ends lost 0 bases at V and 3 bases at J; junction bases unmatched: 0. The CDR3 length is 15 residues. Germline CDR1 reads MGHRA; CDR2 reads YSYEKL. CDR3 sequence reads: CASSQEQGANEKLFF. The CDR3 DNA follows: TGCGCCAGCAGCCAAGAACAGGGGGCTAATGAAAAACTGTTTTTT.

The chain employs TRBV19 and TRBJ1-1; TRBD1 is a possible D gene (6 bases). V lost 7 bases to trimming and J lost 7 bases, with 13 bases between them. The CDR3 loop spans 12 amino acids. Germline CDR1 reads LNHDA; CDR2 reads SQIVND (reference sequence). CDR3: CASISQGNEAFF. In nucleotides, the CDR3 is TGTGCCAGTATTAGCCAGGGGAATGAAGCTTTCTTT. Drawing the rest from reference TRBV19 and TRBJ1-1, the complete variable domain is DGGITQSPKYLFRKEGQNVTLSCEQNLNHDAMYWYRQDPGQGLRLIYYSQIVNDFQKGDIAEGYSVSREKKESFPLTVTSAQKNPTAFYLCASISQGNEAFFGQGTRLTVV.

This chain connects TRBV7-6 to TRBJ2-3; 10 bases match TRBD1. The ends lost 3 bases at V and 1 base at J; junction bases unmatched: 7. The CDR3 has 17 residues. Per germline, CDR1 SGHVS and CDR2 FNYEAQ. In DNA, the CDR3 is TGTGCCAGCAGCTTGCTCTCCGGGACAGGGGGCACAGATACGCAGTATTTT. Its translation: CASSLLSGTGGTDTQYF.

In its sample, this clone was seen a few times. The chain employs TRBV10-3 and TRBJ2-7; D might be TRBD2 (5 bases). Trimming removed 2 bases at V and 3 bases at J, with 14 bases between. Germline V gene data show CDR1 as ENHRY and CDR2 as SYGVKD. This CDR3 region has 15 residues. As DNA, the CDR3 is TGTGCCATCAGTGAGGCTAGCACTCCCCACTACGAGCAGTACTTC. Protein product: CAISEASTPHYEQYF.

The chain employs TRBV7-9 and TRBJ2-1; TRBD2 matches at 9 bases. The CDR3 has 17 residues. Germline V gene data show CDR1 as SEHNR and CDR2 as FQNEAQ (reference sequence). Unmatched junction bases numbered 6, after V lost 0 bases and J lost 3 bases. The CDR3 nucleotides read TGTGCCAGCAGCTTAGCGCTAGGACTAGCGTTCTACAATGAGCAGTTCTTC. Its protein is CASSLALGLAFYNEQFF.

This clone was detected only a few times. V and J are TRBV4-2 and TRBJ1-4; D possibly corresponds to TRBD1 (5 bases). Germline CDR1 and CDR2: LGHNA and YNFKEQ. The V and J ends lost 0 bases and 8 bases respectively, with 16 bases between them. This CDR3 region has 16 residues. DNA for the CDR3: TGTGCCAGCAGCCAAGAGGGCACAGGCAGAAGAGAAAAACTGTTTTTT. Translating gives CASSQEGTGRREKLFF.

The chain recombines TRBV7-9 with TRBJ1-1; TRBD1 matches at 7 bases. CDR1 SEHNR and CDR2 FQNEAQ come from the germline V gene (reference sequence). Trimming at V came to 6 bases and at J to 7 bases, leaving 11 bases not matched to a gene. The CDR3 is made up of 14 amino acids. The CDR3 loop is CASSSTGAFGEAFF. The CDR3 region has the DNA TGTGCCAGCAGTTCCACAGGGGCGTTTGGTGAAGCTTTCTTT.

The J gene is TRBJ1-4, the V gene TRBV4-1; D is undetermined. Germline assignment: CDR1 MGHRA and CDR2 YSYEKL. V lost 1 base and J 5 bases, leaving 11 bases between the germline ends. CDR3 length: 15 amino acids. CDR3 sequence: CASSQASGGNEKLFF. DNA of the CDR3: TGCGCCAGCAGCCAAGCCTCGGGAGGGAATGAAAAACTGTTTTTT.

This clone has only one observation. The J gene is TRBJ2-5, the V gene TRBV19; TRBD2 aligns across 7 bases. The V and J ends lost 4 bases and 1 base, in that order; junction bases with no gene match: 6. The CDR3 extends over 15 amino acids. Germline V lookup: CDR1 LNHDA, CDR2 SQIVND (reference sequence). CDR3 sequence (DNA): TGTGCCAGTAGTACCTCGGGGGGAACCCAAGAGACCCAGTACTTC. It codes for CASSTSGGTQETQYF. Full variable domain (outside the CDR3, taken from reference TRBV19 and TRBJ2-5): DGGITQSPKYLFRKEGQNVTLSCEQNLNHDAMYWYRQDPGQGLRLIYYSQIVNDFQKGDIAEGYSVSREKKESFPLTVTSAQKNPTAFYLCASSTSGGTQETQYFGPGTRLLVL.

The chain has TRBV4-3 and TRBJ2-7; D is unclear. From germline, CDR1 is LGHNA and CDR2 YSLEER. CDR3 length: 12 residues. The V and J ends lost 0 bases and 3 bases respectively, with 3 bases between them. CDR3 sequence: CASSQDIYEQYF. CDR3 nucleotides: TGCGCCAGCAGCCAAGACATCTACGAGCAGTACTTC.

V and J are TRBV2 and TRBJ1-5, with D tentatively TRBD1 (6 bases). CDR1 is SNHLY and CDR2 is FYNNEI in the germline V gene. The V end lost 3 bases, the J end lost 0 bases, and 9 bases lay between the germline ends. This CDR3 is 15 amino acids long. CDR3 amino acids: CASSEGHYSNQPQHF. CDR3 coding DNA: TGTGCCAGCAGTGAGGGACATTATAGCAATCAGCCCCAGCATTTT.

V usage is TRBV5-1 and J usage is TRBJ2-3, with unresolved D. V was shortened by 0 bases and J by 4 bases, with 9 bases between the two germline ends. Germline CDR1 SGHRS, CDR2 YFSETQ. This CDR3 spans 14 amino acids. CDR3 region: CASSLGDMSDTQYF. In nucleotides, the CDR3 is TGCGCCAGCAGCTTGGGCGACATGTCAGATACGCAGTATTTT.

The V call is TRBV7-2, the J call TRBJ1-4; D possibly corresponds to TRBD1 (6 bases). Germline V gene sequence: CDR1 SGHTA, CDR2 FQGNSA. V lost 1 base and J lost 8, with 8 bases in between. The CDR3 has 13 amino acids. CDR3 DNA: TGTGCCAGCAGCTTAGGGCAGGGGGAAAAACTGTTTTTT. It translates to CASSLGQGEKLFF.

The chain uses TRBV28 and TRBJ1-3; maybe TRBD1 (5 bases). The V gene lost 7 bases and the J gene lost 4 bases, with 14 bases spanning the gap. Germline loops: CDR1 MDHEN, CDR2 SYDVKM. This CDR3 is built from 14 residues. The CDR3 DNA follows: TGTGCCAGCAACCCTAGGGGTTCGGGAAACACCATATATTTT. Protein product: CASNPRGSGNTIYF. The full variable domain, in which reference TRBV28 and TRBJ1-3 provide the parts outside the CDR3, is DVKVTQSSRYLVKRTGEKVFLECVQDMDHENMFWYRQDPGLGLRLIYFSYDVKMKEKGDIPEGYSVSREKKERFSLILESASTNQTSMYLCASNPRGSGNTIYFGEGSWLTVV.